This TCR beta chain came from a study of T-cell memory formation after mild COVID-19. 5'RACE with constant-segment primers yielded barcoded, UMI-tagged TCR alpha and TCR beta cDNA libraries. One entry per CDR3 protein, called by TCRdb with MiXCR from the 5' RACE reads. The sample consists of some 450,000 distinct CDR3 sequences, roughly 18% of them appearing once. This CDR3 comprises 18 residues. This receptor was identified in a man between 18 and 35 years old who had mild COVID-19 (a few samples of this study predate the infection). Cell type and time point are not known. Sequenced input: PBMCs or a T cell subset sorted from them (not recorded which). V and J are TRBV12-2 and TRBJ2-7; the listed D gene, TRBD1, was not tested against the DNA. TRBV12-2 is a documented pseudogene. The CDR3 DNA sequence: TGTGCAAGTCGCTTGTCCGGGACAGGGGGGAATTCGTCCTACGAGCAGTACTTC. This sequence encodes CASRLSGTGGNSSYEQYF.